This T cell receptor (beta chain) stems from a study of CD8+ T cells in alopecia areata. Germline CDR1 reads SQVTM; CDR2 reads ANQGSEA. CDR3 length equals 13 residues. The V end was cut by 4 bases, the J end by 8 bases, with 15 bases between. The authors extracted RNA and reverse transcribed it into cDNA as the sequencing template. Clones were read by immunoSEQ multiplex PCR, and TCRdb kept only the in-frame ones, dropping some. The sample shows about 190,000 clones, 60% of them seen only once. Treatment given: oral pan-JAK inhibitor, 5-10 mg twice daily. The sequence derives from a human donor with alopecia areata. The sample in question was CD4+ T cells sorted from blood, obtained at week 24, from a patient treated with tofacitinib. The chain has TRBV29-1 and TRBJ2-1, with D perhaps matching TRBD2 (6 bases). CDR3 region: CSVVYFRGYEQFF. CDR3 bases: TGCAGCGTTGTTTACTTTCGGGGGTATGAGCAGTTCTTC.